This T cell receptor (beta chain) was recorded in a study of blood T cell repertoires in COVID-19. Looking at the study overall: Spain, Italy and the United States supplied samples that represented acute and convalescent COVID-19.

Generated by immunoSEQ multiplex PCR, the TCRdb table keeps only in-frame clones and is missing some. The table has fewer than 85,000 clones, more than 70% seen once; the top ten hold 17%. Per germline, CDR1 KGHDR and CDR2 SFDVKD. Between the trimmed V and J ends, which lost 1 base and 5 bases, there was a span of 7 bases. CDR3 size: 13 residues. The clonotype comes from an older woman with acute or convalescent COVID-19. Source material: peripheral blood. The chain recombines TRBV24-1 with TRBJ1-1, with a tentative D call TRBD1 (5 bases). This CDR3 reads CATSDFGGTEAFF. The DNA for the CDR3 is TGTGCCACCAGTGATTTCGGGGGGACTGAAGCTTTCTTT.